Following are 15 T cell receptor beta chains from one sample sequenced in a study of T cells in localized non-small cell lung cancer. Clones were sequenced by immunoSEQ multiplex PCR, and TCRdb holds only the in-frame ones, with some missing. The sample yields 65,000 to 80,000 clones, about 88% seen once. The sequencing used peripheral blood, collected before any cancer treatment. The receptor source for this set is a female donor at least 60 years old with stage I lung adenocarcinoma.

The chain recombines TRBV28 with TRBJ2-4; D is uncertain. The V and J ends lost 6 bases and 2 bases respectively, with 14 bases between them. The CDR3 consists of 15 residues. Germline loops: CDR1 MDHEN, CDR2 SYDVKM. CDR3 protein: CASSSPWKTKNIQYF. CDR3 DNA sequence: TGTGCCAGCAGCTCTCCGTGGAAAACCAAAAACATTCAGTACTTC.

This chain connects TRBV11-2 to TRBJ1-1, with TRBD1 as a possible D gene (6 bases). V was clipped by 6 bases and J by 4 bases, with 15 bases between them. Germline V CDR1 and CDR2: SGHAT, FQNNGV. This CDR3 region has 14 residues. CDR3 DNA: TGTGCCAGCAGGAAGGGCAGGGGCCTCACTGAAGCTTTCTTT. Its translation: CASRKGRGLTEAFF.

This chain uses TRBV7-9 with TRBJ2-1; TRBD2 is a possible D gene (6 bases). Germline values: CDR1 SEHNR, CDR2 FQNEAQ (reference sequence). Trimming left V 5 bases short and J 4 bases short, with 12 bases between. This CDR3 has 14 amino acids. CDR3 nucleotide sequence: TGTGCCAGCAGCCCGGGACTCCATTACAATGAGCAGTTCTTC. Its translation: CASSPGLHYNEQFF.

V usage is TRBV27 and J usage is TRBJ1-2; TRBD1 matches at 8 bases. The CDR3 totals 18 residues. V was pared by 3 bases and J by 10 bases, with 22 bases of the junction left unmatched. Germline V CDR1 and CDR2: MNHEY, SMNVEV (reference sequence). The CDR3 is CASSLTRGRGPPPFDYTF. In nucleotides, the CDR3 is TGTGCCAGCAGTTTGACCCGGGGCAGGGGGCCTCCCCCCTTCGACTACACCTTC.

This chain joins TRBV5-4 and TRBJ2-2; 7 bases map to TRBD1. Trimming cost V 4 bases and J 2 bases; bases outside gene matches: 11. This CDR3 is 17 amino acids long. Per germline, CDR1 SGHNT and CDR2 YYREEE (reference sequence). The CDR3 DNA is TGTGCCAGCAGCCCATCCCCCGGGACAGACAACACCGGGGAGCTGTTTTTT. It yields the protein CASSPSPGTDNTGELFF.

J is TRBJ2-5 and V is TRBV15; 8 bases match TRBD2. CDR1 and CDR2 from the germline V gene are LNHNV and YYDKDF (reference sequence). This CDR3 comprises 18 residues. The V gene end was trimmed by 3 bases and the J gene end by 5 bases; junction bases not matched to a gene: 17. The CDR3 nucleotides read TGTGCCACCAGCAGCCCGCGGGGGGACCGATCCGTTGGTGAGACCCAGTACTTC. It translates to CATSSPRGDRSVGETQYF.

This chain uses TRBV7-9 with TRBJ2-2; D is ambiguous. The CDR3 contains 14 residues. V dropped 6 bases and J dropped 0 bases, with 8 bases sitting between them. The V gene's germline CDR1 is SEHNR and CDR2 FQNEAQ (reference sequence). Here the CDR3 reads CASSSNPNTGELFF. The CDR3 DNA sequence: TGTGCCAGCAGTTCAAATCCGAACACCGGGGAGCTGTTTTTT.

The gene calls are TRBV5-1 and TRBJ2-1, with D unresolved. The germline CDR1 and CDR2 sequences are SGHRS and YFSETQ. The CDR3 runs 15 residues. The V end was cut by 0 bases, the J end by 2 bases, with 9 bases between. In nucleotides, the CDR3 is TGCGCCAGCAGCTTGGTCGGTTCAGCCTACAATGAGCAGTTCTTC. This codes for CASSLVGSAYNEQFF.

The chain has TRBV19 and TRBJ2-1, with TRBD2 matching 7 bases. This CDR3 spans 15 amino acids. After removal of 9 bases from V and 7 bases from J, the junction contained 15 bases not matched to a gene. Per the germline V gene, CDR1 is LNHDA and CDR2 is SQIVND (reference sequence). The chain's CDR3 is CASRLSGATFNEQFF. For the CDR3, the DNA is TGTGCCAGCCGTCTAAGCGGGGCAACTTTTAATGAGCAGTTCTTC.

This clone was counted a single time. Other DNA sequences in this sample translate to the same CDR3. The chain recombines TRBV29-1 with TRBJ1-1; D unclear. This CDR3 is built from 10 residues. Germline lookup yields CDR1 SQVTM and CDR2 ANQGSEA. V lost 7 bases to trimming and J lost 1 base, with 4 bases between them. The CDR3 DNA reads as TGCAGCGCCCAGAACACTGAAGCTTTCTTT. The encoded protein is CSAQNTEAFF.

The rearrangement joins TRBV7-3 to TRBJ2-1; 7 nucleotides line up with TRBD1. With 5 bases clipped from V and 5 bases from J, the junction kept 9 bases outside the gene matches. From germline, CDR1 is SGHTA and CDR2 FQGTGA. This CDR3 contains 15 residues. The CDR3 sequence is CASSGQDLYNNEQFF. The CDR3 DNA follows: TGTGCCAGCAGCGGACAGGACCTTTACAACAATGAGCAGTTCTTC.

The J gene is TRBJ2-1, the V gene TRBV19, with 11 bases that match TRBD2. The CDR3 runs to 14 residues. V dropped 4 bases and J dropped 8; count of bases not matched to a gene: 4. The germline CDR1 and CDR2 sequences are LNHDA and SQIVND (reference sequence). The CDR3 here is CASSRGLAVHEQFF. In DNA form, the CDR3 reads TGTGCCAGTAGTAGGGGACTAGCGGTCCATGAGCAGTTCTTC.

This clone came up a few times. One end of the junction does not line up with germline, which may come from a read error. V and J are TRBV2 and TRBJ2-3; 10 nucleotides line up with TRBD2. The CDR3 loop spans 14 amino acids. Germline CDR1 and CDR2: SNHLY and FYNNEI. CDR3 amino acids: CASLLAGGTDTQYF. CDR3 bases: TGTGCCAGCCTTTTAGCGGGGGGCACCGATACGCAGTATTTT.

The CDR3 bases are TGCAGTGCTGGGCAGAACACTGAAGCTTTCTTT. Translated, it gives CSAGQNTEAFF. V and J are TRBV20-1 and TRBJ1-1; D is ambiguous. This CDR3 spans 11 amino acids. Germline-derived CDR1 and CDR2 are DFQATT and SNEGSKA (reference sequence). V lost 5 bases and J 1 base, leaving 5 bases between the germline ends.

This sequence joins TRBV29-1 and TRBJ1-2; D is unclear. This CDR3 contains 15 residues. V shed 6 bases and J shed 0 bases, with 17 bases lying between them. CDR1 is SQVTM, CDR2 ANQGSEA, per germline. The CDR3 spells CSVTDDRTPNYGYTF. Written as DNA, the CDR3 is TGCAGCGTCACCGACGACCGGACTCCTAACTATGGCTACACCTTC.